Shown below are 5 T cell receptor beta chains from a single sample sequenced in a study of blood T cells in healthy people across ages. Primed by a sample-barcoded 5' primer and a J-beta primer mix, a second PCR proceeded for 7 to 11 cycles. TCRdb itself ran the 5' RACE reads through MiXCR, one entry per CDR3 protein. Among 1,500,000 or so distinct CDR3 sequences listed, almost 60% were seen once. The source material was blood. The origin of the receptors is a man between 18 and 35 years old in good health.

The V and J genes are TRBV6-5 and TRBJ1-1, with D maybe TRBD1 (5 bases). Between the trimmed V and J ends, which lost 0 bases and 8 bases, there was a span of 10 bases. This CDR3 is 13 amino acids long. Looked up from germline, CDR1 is MNHEY and CDR2 is SVGAGI. The CDR3 region is CASSYSSGAEAFF. The DNA for the CDR3 is TGTGCCAGCAGTTACTCGAGCGGGGCCGAAGCTTTCTTT.

The chain is built from TRBV27 and TRBJ2-7; D possibly corresponds to TRBD2 (6 bases). This CDR3 is 15 amino acids long. Between the trimmed V and J ends, which lost 3 bases and 1 base, there was a span of 13 bases. Looked up from germline, CDR1 is MNHEY and CDR2 is SMNVEV (reference sequence). The CDR3 DNA reads TGTGCCAGCAGTTTCCGCCGGGACTCATCCTACGAGCAGTACTTC. Residues: CASSFRRDSSYEQYF.

A single count supports this clonotype. The chain recombines TRBV18 with TRBJ2-3; no firm D call. V lost 3 bases and J lost 0, with 13 bases in between. This CDR3 comprises 16 residues. Germline loops: CDR1 KGHSH, CDR2 LQKENI. The CDR3 bases are TGTGCCAGCTCACCGAGGCAGCCTACGAGCACAGATACGCAGTATTTT. Residues: CASSPRQPTSTDTQYF.

The rearrangement uses TRBV6-2 or TRBV6-3 and TRBJ2-1; the D gene could be TRBD1 or TRBD2 (5 bases each). The length of the CDR3 is 10 residues. Deletions cut 9 bases from V and 7 bases from J, with 7 bases between. Germline V gene data show CDR1 as MNHEY and CDR2 as SVGEGT. For the CDR3, the DNA is TGTGCCAGTTGGGGGAATGAGCAGTTCTTC. Amino acids: CASWGNEQFF.

The rearrangement uses TRBV3-1 and TRBJ2-4; no clear D. Germline V lookup: CDR1 LGHDT, CDR2 YNNKEL (reference sequence). The V and J ends lost 1 base and 13 bases respectively, with 11 bases between them. The CDR3 is made up of 12 amino acids. The CDR3 is CASSQVGEEQYF. The CDR3 coding sequence is TGTGCCAGCAGCCAAGTGGGCGAGGAGCAGTACTTC.